Shown below are 29 T cell receptor beta chains from a single sample sequenced in a study of vaccination effects on CD4 cells after COVID-19. Profiling relied on immunoSEQ multiplex PCR, and the TCRdb table lists in-frame clones only, not all of them. This table has 26,000 or so clones, around 82% appearing once. For these receptors, no antigen is known. Ahead of sequencing, the ViraFEST assay grew antigen-specific CD4+ T cells using viral peptide pools. Following 10 days of culture, CD4+ T cells were isolated. SARS-CoV-2 infection was confirmed by PCR in the person between March and December 2020. Material: CD4+ T cells from PBMCs cultured with HCoV-NL63 spike peptides, obtained before COVID-19 vaccination. Receptors originate from a human donor who had a prior SARS-CoV-2 infection.

This chain joins TRBV19 and TRBJ2-3; no clear D gene. This CDR3 is built from 15 residues. Germline V lookup: CDR1 LNHDA, CDR2 SQIVND (reference sequence). The V gene lost 3 bases and the J gene lost 2 bases, with 12 bases spanning the gap. The CDR3: CASSIDVVPTDTQYF. In DNA, the CDR3 is TGTGCCAGTAGTATTGACGTAGTCCCCACAGATACGCAGTATTTT.

V and J are TRBV30 and TRBJ2-3, with 7 bases matching TRBD2. The V and J ends lost 8 bases and 0 bases, in that order; junction bases with no gene match: 5. Germline V gene sequence: CDR1 GTSNPN, CDR2 SVGIG (reference sequence). The CDR3 consists of 13 residues. The CDR3 loop is CALSGGSTDTQYF. The CDR3 bases are TGTGCCCTCTCGGGAGGCAGCACAGATACGCAGTATTTT.

The rearrangement links TRBV18 to TRBJ2-5, with D unresolved. Germline CDR1 is KGHSH and CDR2 is LQKENI. The CDR3 sequence is 17 residues long. Trimming took off 2 bases at V and 2 bases at J, with 18 bases between the two ends. The CDR3 spells CASSPFLGRTGQETQYF. The CDR3 DNA follows: TGTGCCAGCTCACCATTTTTAGGTCGGACCGGACAAGAGACCCAGTACTTC. The variable domain in full, completed from reference TRBV18 and TRBJ2-5, reads NAGVMQNPRHLVRRRGQEARLRCSPMKGHSHVYWYRQLPEEGLKFMVYLQKENIIDESGMPKERFSAEFPKEGPSILRIQQVVRGDSAAYFCASSPFLGRTGQETQYFGPGTRLLVL.

CDR3 sequence (DNA): TGTGCCAGTAGTATGCTGGGCAGGGGGTATAGCGAGACCCAGTACTTC. It yields the protein CASSMLGRGYSETQYF. The rearrangement uses TRBV19 and TRBJ2-5; 7 nucleotides match TRBD1. The CDR3 totals 16 residues. V lost 3 bases to trimming and J lost 5 bases; unmatched junction nucleotides: 12. Germline loops: CDR1 LNHDA, CDR2 SQIVND (reference sequence).

The chain carries TRBV7-2 and TRBJ2-7, with D perhaps being TRBD1 or TRBD2 (5 bases each). Germline V gene data show CDR1 as SGHTA and CDR2 as FQGNSA. With 5 bases removed from V and 9 bases from J, the gap between germline ends came to 14 bases. The CDR3 contains 12 residues. CDR3 residues: CASSPGAIGQYF. CDR3 nucleotide sequence: TGTGCCAGCAGCCCCGGGGCGATCGGGCAGTACTTC.

This clone was observed a handful of times. The chain employs TRBV5-4 and TRBJ2-7; the D gene is possibly TRBD1 (5 bases). Deletions cut 3 bases from V and 2 bases from J, with 15 bases between. Per the germline V gene, CDR1 is SGHNT and CDR2 is YYREEE (reference sequence). The CDR3 totals 15 residues. In DNA form, the CDR3 reads TGTGCCAGCAGCTACGACAGCCTTTCCCCCTACGAGCAGTACTTC. Translated, it gives CASSYDSLSPYEQYF.

This clone was counted a single time. The DNA for the CDR3 is TGCGCCAGCAGCACCGGACAGGGGGCTTATGCGGAAATCCAGTTCTTC. Translating gives CASSTGQGAYAEIQFF. V is TRBV5-1 and J is TRBJ2-1, with 11 bases matching TRBD1. The germline gives CDR1 SGHRS, CDR2 YFSETQ. This CDR3 comprises 16 residues. Trimming at V came to 4 bases and at J to 13 bases, leaving 16 bases not matched to a gene.

This clone was detected only once. This chain connects TRBV7-6 to TRBJ2-3, with D possibly TRBD1 on 5 matching bases. The germline V gene encodes CDR1 SGHVS and CDR2 FNYEAQ. V shed 5 bases and J shed 1 base, with 19 bases lying between them. This CDR3 region has 17 residues. This CDR3 is CASSPLAWGIGTDTQYF. CDR3 in DNA: TGTGCCAGCAGCCCACTGGCGTGGGGCATAGGCACAGATACGCAGTATTTT.

The chain employs TRBV18 and TRBJ2-5; no clear D gene. V lost 2 bases and J lost 0, with 4 bases in between. The CDR3 is 13 amino acids. Germline V gene data show CDR1 as KGHSH and CDR2 as LQKENI. CDR3 in amino acids: CASSPGYQETQYF. CDR3 nucleotides: TGTGCCAGCTCACCAGGATACCAAGAGACCCAGTACTTC.

In the case of this clone: One end of the junction fails to match germline, which may point to a read error. The rearrangement uses TRBV5-1 and TRBJ1-1, with 7 bases identical to TRBD1. Germline CDR1 reads SGHRS; CDR2 reads YFSETQ. This CDR3 comprises 12 residues. The CDR3 region is CASRIPTGTIVF. DNA for the CDR3: TGCGCCAGCAGGATTCCGACAGGGACCATCGTCTTT.

V gene TRBV4-1 combines with J gene TRBJ1-4; D is unresolved. V dropped 1 base and J dropped 4 bases, with 7 bases sitting between them. CDR1 is MGHRA, CDR2 YSYEKL, per germline. CDR3 size: 14 residues. CDR3 DNA sequence: TGCGCCAGCAGCCAAGTCATCAGTAATGAAAAACTGTTTTTT. Amino acid sequence: CASSQVISNEKLFF.

The gene calls are TRBV4-1 and TRBJ1-4, with D uncertain. The CDR3 extends over 15 amino acids. From germline, CDR1 is MGHRA and CDR2 YSYEKL. With 1 base removed from V and 5 bases from J, the gap between germline ends came to 11 bases. CDR3 sequence: CASSQGFFTNEKLFF. DNA of the CDR3: TGCGCCAGCAGCCAAGGATTTTTTACCAATGAAAAACTGTTTTTT.

CDR3 in amino acids: CASSIEPGQGYNEQFF. CDR3 bases: TGTGCCAGTAGTATAGAACCGGGACAGGGGTACAATGAGCAGTTCTTC. The V and J genes are TRBV19 and TRBJ2-1, with 10 bases lining up with TRBD1. Per germline, CDR1 LNHDA and CDR2 SQIVND (reference sequence). The trim removed 0 bases at V and 4 bases at J, leaving 3 bases unmatched. There are 16 residues in the CDR3.

V usage is TRBV11-2 and J usage is TRBJ2-3; D ambiguous. Trimming removed 2 bases at V and 0 bases at J, with 6 bases between. CDR1 is SGHAT, CDR2 FQNNGV, per germline. CDR3 length equals 14 residues. In nucleotides, the CDR3 is TGTGCCAGCAGCTTATCCGGAAGCACAGATACGCAGTATTTT. The encoded protein is CASSLSGSTDTQYF.

The chain has TRBV6-5 and TRBJ1-5; D unclear. The CDR3 runs 15 residues. The V gene lost 7 bases and the J gene lost 0 bases, with 13 bases spanning the gap. The germline V gene has CDR1 MNHEY and CDR2 SVGAGI. The CDR3 DNA sequence: TGTGCCAGCAAGCTACGCCCCGATAGCAATCAGCCCCAGCATTTT. Translating it yields CASKLRPDSNQPQHF.

This rearrangement joins TRBV7-2 to TRBJ2-5; 15 nucleotides match TRBD2. Germline lookup yields CDR1 SGHTA and CDR2 FQGNSA. The CDR3 is 16 residues long. Losses at the gene ends were 5 bases for V and 2 bases for J; bases not matched to a gene: 3. DNA of the CDR3: TGTGCCAGCAGCCCAGGACTAGCGGGGGGGCAAGAGACCCAGTACTTC. Its translation: CASSPGLAGGQETQYF.

The rearrangement links TRBV28 to TRBJ2-5, with D uncertain. Germline loops: CDR1 MDHEN, CDR2 SYDVKM. This CDR3 contains 15 residues. V lost 3 bases to trimming and J lost 4 bases, with 15 bases between them. The CDR3 region is CASSFSPRRGETQYF. CDR3 nucleotide sequence: TGTGCCAGCAGTTTTTCTCCCCGCCGAGGAGAGACCCAGTACTTC. The full variable domain, completed using reference TRBV28 and TRBJ2-5, is DVKVTQSSRYLVKRTGEKVFLECVQDMDHENMFWYRQDPGLGLRLIYFSYDVKMKEKGDIPEGYSVSREKKERFSLILESASTNQTSMYLCASSFSPRRGETQYFGPGTRLLVL.

The gene calls are TRBV18 and TRBJ2-7; 10 bases are a match to TRBD2. This CDR3 is built from 14 residues. The V gene end was trimmed by 3 bases and the J gene end by 3 bases; junction bases not matched to a gene: 2. The germline CDR1 and CDR2 sequences are KGHSH and LQKENI. In DNA, the CDR3 is TGTGCCAGCTCACCCGGACTAGCGGACTACGAGCAGTACTTC. Translating gives CASSPGLADYEQYF. The full variable domain, in which reference TRBV18 and TRBJ2-7 provide the parts outside the CDR3, is NAGVMQNPRHLVRRRGQEARLRCSPMKGHSHVYWYRQLPEEGLKFMVYLQKENIIDESGMPKERFSAEFPKEGPSILRIQQVVRGDSAAYFCASSPGLADYEQYFGPGTRLTVT.

The V call is TRBV19, the J call TRBJ1-5; D gene uncertain. The CDR3 has 14 residues. V dropped 3 bases and J dropped 1 base, with 7 bases sitting between them. Germline CDR1 and CDR2: LNHDA and SQIVND (reference sequence). The CDR3 loop reads CASSIFVSNQPQHF. The CDR3 DNA reads as TGTGCCAGTAGTATCTTTGTGAGCAATCAGCCCCAGCATTTT.

The rearrangement joins TRBV25-1 to TRBJ2-1, with 11 bases aligning to TRBD2. CDR1 MGHDK and CDR2 SYGVNS come from the germline V gene. This CDR3 is built from 17 residues. Trimming removed 6 bases from V and 0 bases from J; junction bases left unmatched: 7. The CDR3 nucleotides are TGTGCCAGCAGACCTTCTAGCGGGGGGAGCTCCTACAATGAGCAGTTCTTC. It yields the protein CASRPSSGGSSYNEQFF.

The chain combines TRBV19 with TRBJ2-1; 8 bases line up with TRBD1. The V and J ends lost 6 bases and 6 bases, in that order; junction bases with no gene match: 16. This CDR3 region has 17 residues. The V gene's germline CDR1 is LNHDA and CDR2 SQIVND (reference sequence). CDR3 nucleotide sequence: TGTGCCAGTAGAGCAAATCAGGGGGCCTACGGAACCAATGAGCAGTTCTTC. Protein: CASRANQGAYGTNEQFF.

This chain joins TRBV6-1 and TRBJ2-3; either TRBD1 or TRBD2 may fit D (5 bases each). The CDR3 has 14 residues. Germline V CDR1 and CDR2: MNHNS, SASEGT. Trimming took off 2 bases at V and 4 bases at J, with 10 bases between the two ends. In DNA, the CDR3 is TGTGCCAGCAGTGAACAGGGACCCCCAGATACGCAGTATTTT. This sequence encodes CASSEQGPPDTQYF.

The chain couples TRBV5-1 to TRBJ2-3; D perhaps matches TRBD2 (7 bases). V was pared by 5 bases and J by 3 bases, with 22 bases between. Germline V gene data show CDR1 as SGHRS and CDR2 as YFSETQ. There are 17 residues in the CDR3. The CDR3 sequence is CASRGGLALEVTDTQYF. The CDR3 DNA follows: TGCGCCAGCAGGGGGGGGCTAGCTCTTGAAGTTACAGATACGCAGTATTTT.

This clone was counted between two and nine times. The J gene is TRBJ2-7, the V gene TRBV19; 8 positions match TRBD1. J was trimmed by 3 bases and V by 8 bases; bases with no gene match: 6. Germline CDR1 LNHDA, CDR2 SQIVND (reference sequence). The CDR3 has 13 amino acids. As DNA, the CDR3 is TGTGCCAGTCGCGGACAGGGCTACTACGAGCAGTACTTC. Its translation: CASRGQGYYEQYF. Based on the CDR3 plus reference TRBV19 and TRBJ2-7, the full variable domain is DGGITQSPKYLFRKEGQNVTLSCEQNLNHDAMYWYRQDPGQGLRLIYYSQIVNDFQKGDIAEGYSVSREKKESFPLTVTSAQKNPTAFYLCASRGQGYYEQYFGPGTRLTVT.

This rearrangement joins TRBV4-1 to TRBJ2-7; 7 bases are a match to TRBD1. Trimming took 4 bases from V and 1 from J; bases not matched to a gene: 4. The CDR3 runs to 14 residues. Germline lookup yields CDR1 MGHRA and CDR2 YSYEKL. CDR3 DNA sequence: TGCGCCAGCAGCCGGACAGGAGGATCCTACGAGCAGTACTTC. The encoded protein is CASSRTGGSYEQYF.

The genes are TRBV7-8 and TRBJ1-4; 10 bases align to TRBD1. CDR3 length: 17 amino acids. V was pared by 5 bases and J by 4 bases, with 10 bases of the junction left unmatched. The germline V gene encodes CDR1 SGHVS and CDR2 FQNEAQ. This CDR3 is CASSPGTGAVINEKLFF. The CDR3 DNA follows: TGTGCCAGCAGCCCGGGGACAGGGGCCGTTATTAATGAAAAACTGTTTTTT.

In this sample, this clone turned up once. The V gene is TRBV5-1, the J gene TRBJ2-1; D is possibly TRBD2 (6 bases). Trimming stripped 2 bases from V and 10 bases from J, with 16 bases between. CDR1 SGHRS and CDR2 YFSETQ come from the germline V gene. The CDR3 totals 14 residues. As DNA, the CDR3 is TGCGCCAGCAGCTTTCTTGAACGGGCGGGGGAGCAGTTCTTC. Its translation: CASSFLERAGEQFF.

This rearrangement joins TRBV19 to TRBJ2-7, with D perhaps assigned TRBD1 or TRBD2 (6 bases each). Germline V gives CDR1 LNHDA, CDR2 SQIVND (reference sequence). The CDR3 covers 16 residues. This chain's CDR3 is CPRGWGLALSSYEQYF. CDR3 coding DNA: TGTCCAAGAGGCTGGGGGCTAGCGTTGTCGTCCTACGAGCAGTACTTC.

This chain uses TRBV15 with TRBJ1-2; 7 nucleotides match TRBD1. Trimming took 1 base from V and 6 from J; bases not matched to a gene: 11. This CDR3 region has 16 residues. Germline V gene data show CDR1 as LNHNV and CDR2 as YYDKDF (reference sequence). The CDR3 loop is CATSRGGQAWMDGYTF. CDR3 coding DNA: TGTGCCACCAGCAGAGGAGGACAGGCATGGATGGATGGCTACACCTTC.